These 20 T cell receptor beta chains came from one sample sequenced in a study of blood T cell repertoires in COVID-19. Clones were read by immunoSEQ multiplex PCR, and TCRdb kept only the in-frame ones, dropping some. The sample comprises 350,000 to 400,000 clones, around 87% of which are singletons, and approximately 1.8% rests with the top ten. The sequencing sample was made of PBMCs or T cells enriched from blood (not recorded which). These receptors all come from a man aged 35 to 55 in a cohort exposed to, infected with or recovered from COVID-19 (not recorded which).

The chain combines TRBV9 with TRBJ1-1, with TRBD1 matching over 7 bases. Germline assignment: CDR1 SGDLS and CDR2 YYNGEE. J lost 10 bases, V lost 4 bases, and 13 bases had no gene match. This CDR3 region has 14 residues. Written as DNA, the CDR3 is TGTGCCAGCAGCCCTCTGACAGGGCCGGTTGTAGCTTTCTTT. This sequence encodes CASSPLTGPVVAFF.

The CDR3 is CASSEQGFGYTF. The CDR3, as DNA: TGTGCCAGCAGTGAACAGGGGTTTGGCTACACCTTC. This chain connects TRBV25-1 to TRBJ1-2, with a possible D match to TRBD1 (6 bases). The CDR3 has 12 residues. Trimming took off 2 bases at V and 7 bases at J, with 8 bases between the two ends. Per germline, CDR1 MGHDK and CDR2 SYGVNS.

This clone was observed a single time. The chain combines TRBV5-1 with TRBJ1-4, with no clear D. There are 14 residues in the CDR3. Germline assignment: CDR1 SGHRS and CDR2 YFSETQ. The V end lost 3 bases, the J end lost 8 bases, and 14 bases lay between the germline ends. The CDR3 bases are TGCGCCAGCAGCTGGGTGGGGTCGGGGGAAAAACTGTTTTTT. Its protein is CASSWVGSGEKLFF.

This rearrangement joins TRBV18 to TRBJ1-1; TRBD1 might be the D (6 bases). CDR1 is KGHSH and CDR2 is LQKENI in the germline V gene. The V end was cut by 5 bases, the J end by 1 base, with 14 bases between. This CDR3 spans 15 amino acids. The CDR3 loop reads CASSRTQGENTEAFF. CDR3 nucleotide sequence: TGTGCCAGCTCAAGAACACAGGGTGAGAACACTGAAGCTTTCTTT.

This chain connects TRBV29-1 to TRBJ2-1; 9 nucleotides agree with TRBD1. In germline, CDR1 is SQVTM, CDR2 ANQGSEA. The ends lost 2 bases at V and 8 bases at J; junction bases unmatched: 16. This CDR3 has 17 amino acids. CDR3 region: CSVERGLQGAKYHEQFF. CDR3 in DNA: TGCAGCGTTGAACGCGGGTTACAGGGGGCGAAATACCATGAGCAGTTCTTC.

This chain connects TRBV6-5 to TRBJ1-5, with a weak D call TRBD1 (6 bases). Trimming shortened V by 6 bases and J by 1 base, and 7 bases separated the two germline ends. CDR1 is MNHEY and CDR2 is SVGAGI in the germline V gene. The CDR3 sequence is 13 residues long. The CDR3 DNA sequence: TGTGCCAGCAGGAGGGGGAGCAATCAGCCCCAGCATTTT. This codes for CASRRGSNQPQHF.

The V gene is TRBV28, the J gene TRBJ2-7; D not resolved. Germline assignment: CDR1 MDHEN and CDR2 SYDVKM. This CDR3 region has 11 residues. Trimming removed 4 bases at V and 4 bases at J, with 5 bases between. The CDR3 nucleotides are TGTGCCAGCAGTTACGAGTACGAGCAGTACTTC. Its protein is CASSYEYEQYF. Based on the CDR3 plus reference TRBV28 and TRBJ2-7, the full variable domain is DVKVTQSSRYLVKRTGEKVFLECVQDMDHENMFWYRQDPGLGLRLIYFSYDVKMKEKGDIPEGYSVSREKKERFSLILESASTNQTSMYLCASSYEYEQYFGPGTRLTVT.

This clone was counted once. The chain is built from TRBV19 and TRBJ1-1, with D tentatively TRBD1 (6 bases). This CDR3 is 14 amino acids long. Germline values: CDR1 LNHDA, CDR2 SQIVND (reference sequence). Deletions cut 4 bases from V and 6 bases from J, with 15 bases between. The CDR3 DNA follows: TGTGCCAGTAGTAAAACAGGGAAACTTCCTGAAGCTTTCTTT. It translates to CASSKTGKLPEAFF. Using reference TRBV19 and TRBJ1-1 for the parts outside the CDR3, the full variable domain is DGGITQSPKYLFRKEGQNVTLSCEQNLNHDAMYWYRQDPGQGLRLIYYSQIVNDFQKGDIAEGYSVSREKKESFPLTVTSAQKNPTAFYLCASSKTGKLPEAFFGQGTRLTVV.

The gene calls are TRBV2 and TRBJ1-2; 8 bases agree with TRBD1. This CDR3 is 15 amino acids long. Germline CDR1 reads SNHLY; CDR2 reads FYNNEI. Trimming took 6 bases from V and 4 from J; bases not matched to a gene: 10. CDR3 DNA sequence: TGTGCCAGCAGGCCCCTAGCAGGGGGCGGCTATGGCTACACCTTC. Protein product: CASRPLAGGGYGYTF.

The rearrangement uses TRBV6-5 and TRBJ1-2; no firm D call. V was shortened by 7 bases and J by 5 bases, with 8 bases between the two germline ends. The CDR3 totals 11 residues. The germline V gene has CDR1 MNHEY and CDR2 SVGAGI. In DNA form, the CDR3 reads TGTGCCAGCACAGGACTGTATGGCTACACCTTC. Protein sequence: CASTGLYGYTF.

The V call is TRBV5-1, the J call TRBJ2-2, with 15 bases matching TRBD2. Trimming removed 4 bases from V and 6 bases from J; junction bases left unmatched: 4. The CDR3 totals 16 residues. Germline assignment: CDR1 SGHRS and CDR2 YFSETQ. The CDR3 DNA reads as TGCGCCAGCAGCGTCGGACTAGCGGGAGGGCCCGGGGAGCTGTTTTTT. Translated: CASSVGLAGGPGELFF.

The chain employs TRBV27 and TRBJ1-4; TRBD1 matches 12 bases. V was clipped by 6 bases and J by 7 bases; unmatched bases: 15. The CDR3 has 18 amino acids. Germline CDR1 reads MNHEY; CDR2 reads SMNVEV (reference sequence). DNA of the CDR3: TGTGCCAGCAGCTCCCGACGCTGGGACAGGGGGCGGAGTGAAAAACTGTTTTTT. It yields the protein CASSSRRWDRGRSEKLFF.

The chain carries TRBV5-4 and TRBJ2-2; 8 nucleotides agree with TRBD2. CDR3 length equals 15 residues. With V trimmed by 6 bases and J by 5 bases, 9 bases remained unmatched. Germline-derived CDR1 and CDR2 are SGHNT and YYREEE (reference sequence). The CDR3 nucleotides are TGTGCCAGCACCCAGACTAGCGAGAGAACCGGGGAGCTGTTTTTT. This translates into CASTQTSERTGELFF.

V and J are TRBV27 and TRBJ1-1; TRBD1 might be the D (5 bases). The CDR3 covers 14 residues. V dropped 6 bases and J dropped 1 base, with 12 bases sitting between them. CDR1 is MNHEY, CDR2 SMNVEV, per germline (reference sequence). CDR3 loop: CASSHNQGNTEAFF. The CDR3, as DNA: TGTGCCAGCAGCCATAATCAGGGGAACACTGAAGCTTTCTTT.

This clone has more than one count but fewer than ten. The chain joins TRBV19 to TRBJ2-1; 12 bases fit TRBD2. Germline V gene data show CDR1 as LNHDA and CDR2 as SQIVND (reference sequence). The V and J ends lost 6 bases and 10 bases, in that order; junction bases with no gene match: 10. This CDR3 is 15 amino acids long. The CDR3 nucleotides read TGTGCCAGTAGCTTGCTACTAGCGGGAGGATACGAGCAGTTCTTC. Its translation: CASSLLLAGGYEQFF.

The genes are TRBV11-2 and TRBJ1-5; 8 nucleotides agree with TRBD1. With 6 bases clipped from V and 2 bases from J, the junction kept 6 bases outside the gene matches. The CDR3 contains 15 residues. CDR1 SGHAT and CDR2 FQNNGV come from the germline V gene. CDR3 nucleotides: TGTGCCAGCAGTTTCGGACAGGGCGGCAATCAGCCCCAGCATTTT. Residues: CASSFGQGGNQPQHF.

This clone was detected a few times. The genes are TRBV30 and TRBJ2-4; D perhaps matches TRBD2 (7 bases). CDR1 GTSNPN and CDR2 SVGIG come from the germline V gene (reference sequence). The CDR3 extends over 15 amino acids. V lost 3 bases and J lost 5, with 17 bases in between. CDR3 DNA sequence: TGTGCCTGGAGCCGCAGGGTAGGGGGGGAAAACATTCAGTACTTC. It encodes CAWSRRVGGENIQYF.

CDR3 bases: TGTGCCAGCAGCAAACCAGGGTGGGATCAGCCCCAGCATTTT. Amino acids: CASSKPGWDQPQHF. This chain joins TRBV7-2 and TRBJ1-5; D may be TRBD1 (5 bases). Deletions cut 5 bases from V and 5 bases from J, with 13 bases between. Germline-derived CDR1 and CDR2 are SGHTA and FQGNSA. The CDR3 loop spans 14 amino acids.

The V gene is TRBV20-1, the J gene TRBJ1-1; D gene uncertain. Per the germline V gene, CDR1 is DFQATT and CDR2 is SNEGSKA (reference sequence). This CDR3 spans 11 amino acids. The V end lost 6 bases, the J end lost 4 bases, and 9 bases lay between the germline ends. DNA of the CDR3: TGCAGTGCCAGGATGGTCACTGAAGCTTTCTTT. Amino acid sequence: CSARMVTEAFF.

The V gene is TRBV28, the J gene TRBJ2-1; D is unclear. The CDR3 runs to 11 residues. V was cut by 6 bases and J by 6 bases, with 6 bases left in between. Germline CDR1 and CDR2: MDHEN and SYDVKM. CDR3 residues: CASRAANEQFF. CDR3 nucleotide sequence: TGTGCCAGCAGGGCCGCCAATGAGCAGTTCTTC. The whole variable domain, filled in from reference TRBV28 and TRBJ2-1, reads DVKVTQSSRYLVKRTGEKVFLECVQDMDHENMFWYRQDPGLGLRLIYFSYDVKMKEKGDIPEGYSVSREKKERFSLILESASTNQTSMYLCASRAANEQFFGPGTRLTVL.